Detailed here is one T cell receptor beta chain. CDR1 is SGDLS, CDR2 YYNGEE, per germline. The CDR3 length is 14 residues. The V end lost 0 bases, the J end lost 7 bases, and 13 bases lay between the germline ends. This record comes from a study of blood T cell repertoires in COVID-19. Whole-study context: Italy, Spain and the United States were the sources of the convalescent and acute COVID-19 samples. T cells, B-cell-depleted T cells, or PBMCs provided the cDNA or gDNA that served as material.

Methods used by the authors: Cell counts per sample came from amplifying reference gene primers. The assay was immunoSEQ multiplex PCR, and TCRdb's table has in-frame clones only and misses some. D and trimming were read from the DNA, whereas the V and J calls and clone size are those reported in that table. Of approximately 90,000 clones detected, about 87% appear once; the ten largest clones hold about 0.51%. The sequence came from a man between 60 and 70 years old with acute or convalescent COVID-19. Sequenced sample: peripheral blood. This sequence joins TRBV9 and TRBJ2-5, with D tentatively TRBD1 (6 bases). The CDR3 nucleotides are TGTGCCAGCAGCGTAGCATCAGGGGTGGGGACCCAGTACTTC. Protein: CASSVASGVGTQYF.